This T cell receptor beta chain was identified in a study of blood T cell repertoires in COVID-19. Study background: The samples span acute and convalescent COVID-19 from the United States, Italy and Spain. PBMCs, B-cell-depleted T cells, or T cells provided the cDNA or gDNA that made up the material.

The CDR3 spans 14 residues. Per germline, CDR1 GTSNPN and CDR2 SVGIG (reference sequence). J lost 4 bases, V lost 3 bases, and 4 bases had no gene match. Assay used: immunoSEQ multiplex PCR; TCRdb lists only in-frame clones, some missing. The sample carries 200,000 to 300,000 clones, 86% recorded once. Sequencing was done on a sample of peripheral blood. The receptor's source is a man aged 25-45 years with active or convalescent COVID-19. The chain combines TRBV30 with TRBJ1-3; 9 bases are shared with TRBD1. The CDR3 reads CAWSNRGPGNTIYF. CDR3 sequence (DNA): TGTGCCTGGAGCAACAGGGGGCCGGGAAACACCATATATTTT.